This entry is about one TCR beta chain. Generated by immunoSEQ multiplex PCR, the TCRdb table keeps only in-frame clones and is missing some. The data hold fewer than 85,000 clones, with around nine tenths observed a single time. The data belong to a study of blood T cell repertoires in COVID-19. Across the whole study: The origin of the acute and convalescent COVID-19 samples was the United States, Italy and Spain.

The germline gives CDR1 LGHDT, CDR2 YNNKEL (reference sequence). V lost 0 bases to trimming and J lost 5 bases, with 10 bases between them. This CDR3 contains 14 residues. This sequence joins TRBV3-1 (or the pseudogene TRBV3-2) and TRBJ2-5; D is unresolved. The receptor's source is a man aged 50-60 years with active COVID-19. The source material was peripheral blood. The CDR3 region has the DNA TGTGCCAGCAGCCAAGAAGCAAAGTGGGAGACCCAGTACTTC. It translates to CASSQEAKWETQYF.